These 17 T cell receptor beta chains came from one sample sequenced in a study of monozygotic twins with cystic fibrosis. Here immunoSEQ multiplex PCR was the method, and the copy in TCRdb shows in-frame clones only, minus some. The sample has 30,000 to 35,000 clones, roughly 66% seen once. The sample consisted of blood. The receptors derive from a girl aged 10-17 years with cystic fibrosis.

In this sample, this clone turned up a few times. CDR3 sequence: CASSQGGGQETQYF. The CDR3 coding sequence is TGTGCCAGCAGCCAAGGAGGAGGCCAAGAGACCCAGTACTTC. This chain joins TRBV4-2 and TRBJ2-5, with a possible D match to TRBD2 (5 bases). The V end was cut by 1 base, the J end by 1 base, with 7 bases between. This CDR3 has 14 amino acids. Per germline, CDR1 LGHNA and CDR2 YNFKEQ.

The CDR3 DNA is TGTGCTAGTGGCCTCGGACAGGTAGAGAGCCAAGAGACCCAGTACTTC. Translated: CASGLGQVESQETQYF. The V call is TRBV12-5, the J call TRBJ2-5; 7 bases line up with TRBD1. CDR3 size: 16 residues. V shed 6 bases, J shed 1 base, and the junction held 11 bases outside the gene matches. The germline V gene encodes CDR1 LGHNT and CDR2 FRNRAP.

The chain employs TRBV5-6 and TRBJ2-3; D might be TRBD2 (6 bases). The CDR3 extends over 14 amino acids. V lost 5 bases, J lost 6 bases, and 16 bases lay in between. Germline CDR1 reads SGHDT; CDR2 reads YYEEEE. The CDR3 sequence is CASRLWGVMDTQYF. CDR3 bases: TGTGCCAGCAGACTATGGGGGGTAATGGATACGCAGTATTTT.

This clone was seen a handful of times. The chain joins TRBV9 to TRBJ2-5; no clear D gene. Germline V CDR1 and CDR2: SGDLS, YYNGEE. The CDR3 runs 13 residues. V was shortened by 0 bases and J by 3 bases, with 6 bases between the two germline ends. DNA of the CDR3: TGTGCCAGCAGCGTAGGTACAGAAGAGACCCAGTACTTC. Protein product: CASSVGTEETQYF.

The chain has TRBV11-2 and TRBJ2-7; D gene ambiguous. CDR1 and CDR2 (germline): SGHAT, FQNNGV. The CDR3 has 17 amino acids. Trimming stripped 5 bases from V and 0 bases from J, with 20 bases between. CDR3 DNA: TGTGCCAGCAGCCCCCGAGGAGCGCACTTAAGCTCCTACGAGCAGTACGTC. Its protein product is CASSPRGAHLSSYEQYV.

The chain uses TRBV6-8 and TRBJ2-2, with D perhaps given as TRBD1 or TRBD2 (7 bases each). This CDR3 has 17 residues. Trimming left V 5 bases short and J 0 bases short, with 16 bases between. Germline loops: CDR1 MNHGY, CDR2 SAAAGT. Here the CDR3 DNA reads TGTGCCAGCAGTAAAGCAGGGAGGGGGCCGAACACCGGGGAGCTGTTTTTT. The encoded protein is CASSKAGRGPNTGELFF.

The V gene is TRBV29-1, the J gene TRBJ2-5; perhaps D is TRBD1 or TRBD2 (6 bases each). CDR1 SQVTM and CDR2 ANQGSEA come from the germline V gene. V was pared by 8 bases and J by 1 base, with 11 bases between. The CDR3 length is 12 residues. CDR3 sequence (DNA): TGCAGCTTCGGGGGCTCCCAAGAGACCCAGTACTTC. The encoded protein is CSFGGSQETQYF. The full variable domain, in which reference TRBV29-1 and TRBJ2-5 provide the parts outside the CDR3, is SAVISQKPSRDICQRGTSLTIQCQVDSQVTMMFWYRQQPGQSLTLIATANQGSEATYESGFVIDKFPISRPNLTFSTLTVSNMSPEDSSIYLCSFGGSQETQYFGPGTRLLVL.

V is TRBV19 and J is TRBJ2-2; D remains ambiguous. The CDR3 has 12 residues. The germline V and J ends were trimmed by 5 bases and 5 bases, with 6 bases remaining between them. CDR1 is LNHDA, CDR2 SQIVND, per germline (reference sequence). CDR3 nucleotide sequence: TGTGCCAGTAGTCTGATAACCGGGGAGCTGTTTTTT. Translating it yields CASSLITGELFF.

The rearrangement joins TRBV7-2 to TRBJ2-3, with TRBD2 as a possible D gene (5 bases). The V gene's germline CDR1 is SGHTA and CDR2 FQGNSA. There are 13 residues in the CDR3. The V gene lost 1 base and the J gene lost 3 bases, with 5 bases spanning the gap. The chain's CDR3 is CASSLGGTDTQYF. The CDR3 DNA sequence: TGTGCCAGCAGCTTAGGAGGGACAGATACGCAGTATTTT. Looking up the rest from reference TRBV7-2 and TRBJ2-3 gives the full variable domain: GAGVSQSPSNKVTEKGKDVELRCDPISGHTALYWYRQSLGQGLEFLIYFQGNSAPDKSGLPSDRFSAERTGGSVSTLTIQRTQQEDSAVYLCASSLGGTDTQYFGPGTRLTVL.

J is TRBJ1-2 and V is TRBV5-1; D possibly corresponds to TRBD1 (6 bases). The CDR3 has 13 amino acids. CDR1 is SGHRS and CDR2 is YFSETQ in the germline V gene. V was trimmed by 2 bases and J by 7 bases, leaving 12 bases between them. This CDR3 reads CASSLGTGFGYTF. The CDR3 nucleotides read TGCGCCAGCAGCTTAGGAACAGGGTTTGGCTACACCTTC.

This chain connects TRBV2 to TRBJ2-7; perhaps TRBD1 as D (6 bases). The CDR3 covers 13 residues. Germline CDR1 and CDR2: SNHLY and FYNNEI. With 4 bases removed from V and 3 bases from J, the gap between germline ends came to 10 bases. Written as DNA, the CDR3 is TGTGCCAGCAGTGCCGCGGACAGCTACGAGCAGTACGTC. Translation: CASSAADSYEQYV.

CDR3 residues: CASSPTGFNFGANVLTF. The DNA of the CDR3 is TGTGCCAGCAGCCCGACAGGTTTTAACTTTGGGGCCAACGTCCTGACTTTC. The chain is built from TRBV5-6 and TRBJ2-6; a possible D gene is TRBD1 (6 bases). Germline lookup yields CDR1 SGHDT and CDR2 YYEEEE. This CDR3 is built from 17 residues. The ends were cut back, 4 bases at V and 3 bases at J, with 17 bases in the middle.

The J gene is TRBJ1-1, the V gene TRBV19; tentative D call: TRBD1 (5 bases). CDR1 is LNHDA, CDR2 SQIVND, per germline (reference sequence). The germline V and J ends were trimmed by 8 bases and 0 bases, with 10 bases remaining between them. This CDR3 is 13 amino acids long. The CDR3 is CASRTRMNTEAFF. The CDR3 coding sequence is TGTGCCAGTCGGACACGGATGAACACTGAAGCTTTCTTT.

The rearrangement joins TRBV6-5 to TRBJ1-4; no firm D call. The V gene lost 2 bases and the J gene lost 8 bases, with 18 bases spanning the gap. CDR3 size: 16 residues. Germline lookup yields CDR1 MNHEY and CDR2 SVGAGI. The CDR3 sequence is CASSYLLKDPREKLFF. The CDR3 nucleotides are TGTGCCAGCAGTTACCTCCTCAAGGATCCACGGGAAAAACTGTTTTTT.

This clone appeared a single time. The chain joins TRBV15 to TRBJ2-6, with D perhaps given as TRBD1 or TRBD2 (6 bases each). The V end lost 1 base, the J end lost 3 bases, and 10 bases lay between the germline ends. The CDR3 is 16 amino acids. CDR1 LNHNV and CDR2 YYDKDF come from the germline V gene (reference sequence). In nucleotides, the CDR3 is TGTGCCACCAGCAGAGTTGGGGGGCTTGGGGCCAACGTCCTGACTTTC. This translates into CATSRVGGLGANVLTF. The full variable domain, completed using reference TRBV15 and TRBJ2-6, is DAMVIQNPRYQVTQFGKPVTLSCSQTLNHNVMYWYQQKSSQAPKLLFHYYDKDFNNEADTPDNFQSRRPNTSFCFLDIRSPGLGDTAMYLCATSRVGGLGANVLTFGAGSRLTVL.

This rearrangement joins TRBV4-3 to TRBJ2-7; perhaps TRBD2 as D (5 bases). The ends were cut back, 0 bases at V and 7 bases at J, with 16 bases in the middle. CDR1 and CDR2 from the germline V gene are LGHNA and YSLEER. There are 15 residues in the CDR3. CDR3 DNA sequence: TGCGCCAGCAGCCAAGAGTACCGGCCGTCGGGGGAGCAGTACTTC. The encoded protein is CASSQEYRPSGEQYF.

The gene calls are TRBV4-1 and TRBJ1-3; D is unresolved. The germline V gene encodes CDR1 MGHRA and CDR2 YSYEKL. V shed 1 base and J shed 0 bases, with 13 bases lying between them. The CDR3 sequence is 17 residues long. The CDR3 region is CASSQGVAHRSGNTIYF. CDR3 sequence (DNA): TGCGCCAGCAGCCAAGGCGTCGCCCACCGCTCTGGAAACACCATATATTTT.